Detailed here is one T cell receptor (beta chain). What it binds is unknown. PCR used 60 Vbeta primers and 13 Jbeta primers. Produced via immunoSEQ multiplex PCR; TCRdb's table is partial and in-frame only. The sample has under 200,000 clones; 60% to 80% are singletons. The sample comes from a study of cytomegalovirus exposure and HLA in healthy donors. Across the study: Among approximately 390 genotyped donors, 80% to 90% fell in the Caucasian-associated ancestry cluster. Study-wide results and caveats: Sequencing likely produced, as an artifact, a cluster of highly shared sequence variants. Rare TCR sequences dominated, though some public TCRs recurred in many donors. A later analysis reportedly found fewer N-insertions in an Asian-associated ancestry cluster than the approximately 660-donor mean.

Germline CDR1 and CDR2: LNHDA and SQIVND (reference sequence). Germline trimming cut 5 bases from V and 10 bases from J; bases unmatched to any gene: 14. This CDR3 spans 17 amino acids. This TCR derives from a woman aged 40 to 50 in good health and CMV-seropositive. What was sequenced was PBMCs. The genes are TRBV19 and TRBJ2-4; 13 nucleotides align to TRBD2. In nucleotides, the CDR3 is TGTGCCAGTAGTTTTCAATTACTAGCGGGGGGGAGAAATATTCAGTACTTC. It yields the protein CASSFQLLAGGRNIQYF.